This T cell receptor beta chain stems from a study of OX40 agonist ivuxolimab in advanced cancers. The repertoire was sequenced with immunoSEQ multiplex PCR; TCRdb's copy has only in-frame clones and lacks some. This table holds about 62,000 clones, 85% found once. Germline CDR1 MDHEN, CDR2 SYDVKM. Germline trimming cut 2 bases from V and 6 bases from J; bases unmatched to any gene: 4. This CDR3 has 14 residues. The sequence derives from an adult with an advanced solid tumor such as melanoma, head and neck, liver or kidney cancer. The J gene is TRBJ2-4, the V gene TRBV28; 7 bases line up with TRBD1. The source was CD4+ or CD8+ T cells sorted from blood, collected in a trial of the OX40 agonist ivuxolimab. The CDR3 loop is CASSLLTGRNIQYF. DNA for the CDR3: TGTGCCAGCAGTTTACTGACAGGGAGAAACATTCAGTACTTC.